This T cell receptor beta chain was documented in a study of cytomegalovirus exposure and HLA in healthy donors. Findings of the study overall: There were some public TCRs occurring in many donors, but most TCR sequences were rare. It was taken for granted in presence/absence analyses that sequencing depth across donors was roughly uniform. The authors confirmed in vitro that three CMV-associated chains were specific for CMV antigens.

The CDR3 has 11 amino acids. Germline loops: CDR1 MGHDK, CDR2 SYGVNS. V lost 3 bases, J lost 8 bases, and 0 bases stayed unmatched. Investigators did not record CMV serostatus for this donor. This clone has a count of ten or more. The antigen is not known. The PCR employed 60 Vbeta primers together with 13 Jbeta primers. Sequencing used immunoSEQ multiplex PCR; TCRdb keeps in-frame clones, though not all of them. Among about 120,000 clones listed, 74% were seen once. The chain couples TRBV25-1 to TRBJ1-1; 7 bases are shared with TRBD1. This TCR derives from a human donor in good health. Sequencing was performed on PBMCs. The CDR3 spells CASSEGQEAFF. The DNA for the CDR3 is TGTGCCAGCAGTGAGGGACAGGAAGCTTTCTTT.